This T cell receptor beta chain comes out of a study of CD8 T cells in ankylosing spondylitis. Using its own MiXCR run on the 5' RACE reads, TCRdb lists one record per CDR3 protein. The sample gives approximately 250,000 distinct CDR3 sequences, 20% to 30% of which show up once; approximately 0.61% is in the top ten. The V and J ends lost 2 bases and 3 bases, in that order; junction bases with no gene match: 2. The CDR3 covers 14 residues. Germline values: CDR1 MDHEN, CDR2 SYDVKM. The TCR was taken from a male donor with ankylosing spondylitis or in good health (not recorded which). The rearrangement joins TRBV28 to TRBJ1-1; 8 nucleotides match TRBD1. The sequencing input was blood, either unsorted or a sorted T cell fraction (not recorded which). CDR3: CASSLQGADTEAFF. In DNA, the CDR3 is TGTGCCAGCAGTTTACAGGGGGCGGACACTGAAGCTTTCTTT.